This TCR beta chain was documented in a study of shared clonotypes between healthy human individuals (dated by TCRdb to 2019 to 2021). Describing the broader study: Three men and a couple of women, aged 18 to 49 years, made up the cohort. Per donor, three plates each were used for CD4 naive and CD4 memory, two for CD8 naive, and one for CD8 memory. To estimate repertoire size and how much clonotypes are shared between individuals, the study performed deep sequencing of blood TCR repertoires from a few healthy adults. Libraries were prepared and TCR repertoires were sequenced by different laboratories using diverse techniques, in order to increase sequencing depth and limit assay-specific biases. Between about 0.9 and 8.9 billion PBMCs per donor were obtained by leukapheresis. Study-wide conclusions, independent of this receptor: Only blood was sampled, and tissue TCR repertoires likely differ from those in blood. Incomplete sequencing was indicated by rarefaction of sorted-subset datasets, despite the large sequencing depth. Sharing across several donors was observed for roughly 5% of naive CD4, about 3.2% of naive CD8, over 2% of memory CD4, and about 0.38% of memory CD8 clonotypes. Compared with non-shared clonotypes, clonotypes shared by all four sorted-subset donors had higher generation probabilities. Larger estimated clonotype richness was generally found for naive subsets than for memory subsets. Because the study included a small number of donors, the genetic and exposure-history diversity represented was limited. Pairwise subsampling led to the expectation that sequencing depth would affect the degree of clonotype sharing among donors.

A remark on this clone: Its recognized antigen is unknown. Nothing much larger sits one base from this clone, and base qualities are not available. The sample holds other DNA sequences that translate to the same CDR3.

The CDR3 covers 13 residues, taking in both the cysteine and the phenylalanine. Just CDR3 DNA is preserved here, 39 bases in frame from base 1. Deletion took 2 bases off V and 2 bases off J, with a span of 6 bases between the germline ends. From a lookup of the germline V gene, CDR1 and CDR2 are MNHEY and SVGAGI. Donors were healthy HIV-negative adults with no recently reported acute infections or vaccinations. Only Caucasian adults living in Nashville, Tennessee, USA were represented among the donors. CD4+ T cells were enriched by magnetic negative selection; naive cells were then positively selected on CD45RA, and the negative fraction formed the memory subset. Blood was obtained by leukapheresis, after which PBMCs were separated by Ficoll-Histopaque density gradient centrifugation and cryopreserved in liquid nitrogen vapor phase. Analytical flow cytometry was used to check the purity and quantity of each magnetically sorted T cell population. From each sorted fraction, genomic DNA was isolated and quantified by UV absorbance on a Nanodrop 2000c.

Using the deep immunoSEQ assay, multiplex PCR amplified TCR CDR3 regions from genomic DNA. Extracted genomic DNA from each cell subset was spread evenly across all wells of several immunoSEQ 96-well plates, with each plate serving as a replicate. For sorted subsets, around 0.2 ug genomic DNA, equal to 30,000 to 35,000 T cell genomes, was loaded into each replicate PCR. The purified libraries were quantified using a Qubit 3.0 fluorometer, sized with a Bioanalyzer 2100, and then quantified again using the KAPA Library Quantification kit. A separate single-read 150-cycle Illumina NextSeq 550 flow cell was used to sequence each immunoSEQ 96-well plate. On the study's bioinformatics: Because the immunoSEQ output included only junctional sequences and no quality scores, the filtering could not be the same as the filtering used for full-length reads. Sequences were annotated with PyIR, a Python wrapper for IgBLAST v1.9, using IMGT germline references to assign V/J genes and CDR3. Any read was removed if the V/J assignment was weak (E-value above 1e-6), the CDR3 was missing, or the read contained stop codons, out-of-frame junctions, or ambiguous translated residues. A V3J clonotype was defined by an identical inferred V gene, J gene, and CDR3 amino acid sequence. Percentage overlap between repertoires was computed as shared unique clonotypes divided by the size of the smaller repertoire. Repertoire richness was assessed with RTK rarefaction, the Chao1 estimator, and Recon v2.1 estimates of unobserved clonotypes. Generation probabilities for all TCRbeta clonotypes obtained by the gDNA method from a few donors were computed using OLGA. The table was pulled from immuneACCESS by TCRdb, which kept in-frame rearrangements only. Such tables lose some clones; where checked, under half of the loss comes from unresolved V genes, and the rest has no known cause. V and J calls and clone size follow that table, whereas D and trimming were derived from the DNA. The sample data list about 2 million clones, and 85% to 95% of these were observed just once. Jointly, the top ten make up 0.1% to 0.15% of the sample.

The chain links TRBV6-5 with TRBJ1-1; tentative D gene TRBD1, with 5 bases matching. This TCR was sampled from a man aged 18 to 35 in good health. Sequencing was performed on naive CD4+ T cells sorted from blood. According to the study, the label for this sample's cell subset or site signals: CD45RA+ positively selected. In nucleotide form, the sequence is TGTGCCAGCAGTTACCAGGGTAACACTGAAGCTTTCTTT. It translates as CASSYQGNTEAFF.